The subject of this entry is one T cell receptor beta chain. What antigen it recognizes has not been identified. No much larger clonotype is one base removed from it; base qualities were not supplied. These data belong to a study of blood T cell repertoires in COVID-19 (dated by TCRdb to 2018 to 2021). About the full investigation: Samples from collaborators originated in the United States, Italy and Spain and spanned both the acute and convalescent phases of COVID-19. The material from the prospective study consisted of cDNA or gDNA derived from T cells, B-cell-depleted T cells, or PBMCs. Deeply sampled blood TCRbeta repertoires from subjects exposed to, actively infected with, or recovered from COVID-19 were included in the dataset. The repertoires were made available in a free public database intended to serve as a resource for research on the immune response to SARS-CoV-2. Samples were obtained from the ongoing ImmuneRACE study (first 160 participants) and from 1,000 to 1,500 subjects provided by 6 global collaborators. Sample metadata almost always included a de-identified subject ID, COVID-19 status, age in years and sex. HLA class I and class II types, where available, came from metadata supplied by the sample provider rather than from assay-based typing. The investigation overall reported the following: How much clinical and demographic metadata was included differed by source and by participant, and the metadata was provided uncurated.

The collaborating institutions used their own protocols to collect whole blood in K2EDTA tubes. Collaborator samples were shipped for TCRbeta analysis as frozen whole blood, isolated PBMCs, or DNA extracted from either sample type. TCRbeta CDR3 regions were amplified from genomic DNA by means of the immunoSEQ Assay, a bias-controlled multiplex PCR. Turning to the authors' computational methods: The number of nucleated cells in each sample was estimated by amplification of reference gene primers within the assay. To quantify the absolute abundance of each unique TCRbeta CDR3 rearrangement, sequence reads were collapsed and filtered. For each sample, productive Simpson clonality was calculated as the square root of Simpson's diversity index over productive rearrangements. TCRdb took this table from immuneACCESS and kept in-frame rearrangements with V and J called. Such tables lack part of the clones; where checked against another copy, unresolved V genes explain under half of the gap, and the rest is unexplained. V and J calls and clone size are given by that table; D and trimming were obtained from the DNA. The sample table contains over 60,000 clones; only one count was recorded for nearly 90% of them. The top ten constitute about 9.2% of the sample.

This clonotype originated in a man older than 75 with acute or convalescent COVID-19. The sequencing input was peripheral blood.

The CDR3 in this case is CASSLGDRGRRSYEQYF. The sequence in DNA is TGTGCCAGTAGTCTTGGGGACAGGGGAAGAAGGTCCTACGAGCAGTACTTC. The chain joins TRBV19 to TRBJ2-7, with TRBD1 matching 10 junction bases. Per the germline V gene (reference sequence), LNHDA is the CDR1 and SQIVND is the CDR2. Clipping removes 5 bases from V and 1 base from J, with 11 as the unmatched junction base count. Its CDR3 holds 17 amino acids, cysteine through phenylalanine. The CDR3 DNA has 51 bases and is translated from base 1.